This T cell receptor (beta chain) stems from a study of blood T cell repertoires in COVID-19. Profiling relied on immunoSEQ multiplex PCR, and the TCRdb table lists in-frame clones only, not all of them. Found here are approximately 130,000 clones, over 75% of them singletons; the top ten hold about 7.3%. The CDR3 is 15 amino acids. Per germline, CDR1 SNHLY and CDR2 FYNNEI. V lost 3 bases to trimming and J lost 4 bases; unmatched junction nucleotides: 6. V is TRBV2 and J is TRBJ2-1; 7 nucleotides agree with TRBD1. Sequenced input: peripheral blood. The TCR was taken from a man aged 50 to 59 with acute or convalescent COVID-19. CDR3 in amino acids: CASSDEQGSYNEQFF. For the CDR3, the DNA is TGTGCCAGCAGTGATGAACAGGGGTCGTACAATGAGCAGTTCTTC.